The clone carrying this TCR beta chain was found many times. TCRbeta library preparation incorporated unique molecular identifiers. MiXCR, run by TCRdb on the PCR reads, gives a single entry per CDR3 protein. The sample yields hundreds of thousands of distinct CDR3 sequences, roughly 17% seen once. This entry comes from a study of T-cell reconstitution after alpha-beta-depleted transplantation in children. The CDR3 is 14 residues long. With 5 bases clipped from V and 3 bases from J, the junction kept 2 bases outside the gene matches. The sample was PBMCs from the stem cell graft donor, taken from the stem cell graft. The gene calls are TRBV12-3 or TRBV12-4 and TRBJ2-1, with 9 bases that match TRBD1. The receptor was isolated from a human donor who donated a stem cell graft to a child with acute myeloid leukemia. CDR3 nucleotides: TGTGCCAGCAGTAGGGGACAGGGCTACAATGAGCAGTTCTTC. This translates into CASSRGQGYNEQFF.